Given below is one T cell receptor (beta chain) in context. This clone was counted between two and nine times. The antigen it binds to is not known. No base quality values were provided; no much bigger clone lies one nucleotide off. Libraries came from the immunoSEQ multiplex PCR assay. The authors' pipeline ran thus. To diagnose cytomegalovirus status from the catalog of TCR beta chain sequences, a statistical classification framework was built. TCRdb provides this immuneACCESS table in a form limited to in-frame rearrangements. Some clones are lacking; in checked studies, under half of them reflect an unresolved V gene, and why the rest are absent is not known. That table supplies the V and J calls and clone size; D and trimming were determined from the DNA. The sample table shows some 200,000 clones, and roughly 88% are seen once. The ten largest account for under 15% of the sample. These data come from a study of cytomegalovirus exposure and HLA in healthy donors (dated by TCRdb to 2016 to 2017). At the level of the whole study: According to a later analysis, the approximately 120 validation repertoires were produced on the same platform as the roughly 600 repertoires of the first cohort. High-throughput TCR immunosequencing, statistical association of individual TCRs with disease status, and machine learning were combined to predict cytomegalovirus infection status. The study aimed to test whether signatures of past pathogen exposure could be identified by cataloging public T cell receptors. A separate validation cohort of about 110 different subjects was used in addition to the approximately 610-subject first cohort. The paper as a whole reports these results and caveats: It was suggested by the authors that the approach could potentially be generalized to other disease states and immunological phenotypes. A later analysis found that TCRs clustered in the first cohort also tended to co-occur in the 120 validation repertoires, with 90% to 95% of cluster scores above 0. A later analysis lacked HLA typing for the validation cohort, so it scored co-occurrence in that cohort across all 120 repertoires. The classifier was reported to diagnose cytomegalovirus status with high specificity and sensitivity in both the original and validation cohorts. A total of some 180 TCR beta chains were listed by the study as associated with cytomegalovirus. In vitro tests confirmed that three of the cytomegalovirus-associated TCR beta chains recognize cytomegalovirus antigens. Most TCR sequences were seen in very few donors, while some public TCRs were found in many individuals.

Donors formed part of the validation cohort, which comprised fewer than 150 subjects and was distinct from the first cohort of 550 to 850 subjects. V loses 2 bases, J loses 8 bases, and the germline ends lie 16 bases apart. Taken from cysteine to phenylalanine, the CDR3 has 14 residues. The DNA shown is the 42-base CDR3, in frame from base 1. CDR1 SGHRS and CDR2 YFSETQ were looked up in the germline V gene. The sequencing input was PBMCs. This TCR derives from a woman aged 30 to 39 in good health and CMV-seropositive. Recombination linked TRBV5-1 to TRBJ1-2, and possibly TRBD1, on 5 matching bases. The CDR3 sequence is CASSFDLPGEGYTF. The nucleotides are TGCGCCAGCAGCTTCGATCTGCCGGGGGAAGGCTACACCTTC.